These T cell receptor beta chains were read from a single sample in a study of cytomegalovirus exposure and HLA in healthy donors. Libraries were prepared by immunoSEQ multiplex PCR; TCRdb keeps only in-frame clonotypes and omits some of them. The sample has under 200,000 clones, roughly 80% seen once. What was sequenced was PBMCs. Receptor source: a middle-aged man in good health and CMV-seronegative. Each CDR3 is given without its conserved first and last residue. D genes are given only for firm matches. Clone size is shown for a subset of rows, as once, few, many or a class of expanded clone.

v_gene,d_gene,abundance,CDR3aa
TRBV19,TRBD1,few,ASSTSGTGPYEQY
TRBV7-8,TRBD1,.,ASSSDELRDRQGGYT
TRBV7-9,TRBD1,few,ASSLDRGLGYT
TRBV18,TRBD1,.,ASSARDSYEQY
TRBV5-5,.,once,ASSPKLEDYEQY
TRBV7-2,TRBD1,once,ASSPTTGGGGGYT
TRBV27,TRBD1,.,ASSPYGGQGGADTQY
TRBV5-6,.,.,ASIQSLAYNEQF
TRBV4-1,TRBD1,.,ASSQDQGASYEQY
TRBV7-2,.,.,ASSLEATGGEQY
TRBV12-5,.,.,ASGLVVTSETYEQY
TRBV18,.,once,ASSPPGAI
TRBV23-1,.,.,ASSSNQAF
TRBV7-2,.,.,ASSLDRVNEQF
TRBV18,.,.,ASSPGQDNEQF
TRBV4-3,.,.,ASSQDSPSTQY
TRBV18,.,.,ASSPSSSGNTIY
TRBV11-2,.,.,ASSLWTASGTDTQY
TRBV10-3,.,.,AISVAGTYQETQY
TRBV7-3,TRBD2,.,ASSSHGGRPDTQY
TRBV5-1,.,once,ASSLGQIRSYEQY
TRBV4-1,.,.,ASSHILQGNEQF
TRBV10-1,TRBD1,.,ASRLQGAGTEAF
TRBV23-1,TRBD1,.,ASRRTGPSSVNTEAF
TRBV27,.,.,ASWGTSTDTQY
TRBV5-6,TRBD1,.,ASSFTGGNNSPLH
TRBV9,.,once,ASSVGENGLSTDTQY
TRBV7-2,.,few,ASSLVPGQLGEKLF
TRBV9,.,once,ASSVGASSYNSPLH
TRBV21-1,.,.,ASSKVLNYNEQF
TRBV7-3,.,.,ASSLTQDSDYGYT